The 11 T cell receptor beta chains given below trace back to one sample, sequenced in a study of blood T cell repertoires in COVID-19. Profiled with immunoSEQ multiplex PCR; TCRdb holds only in-frame clones, not every one. The table lists hundreds of thousands of clones, approximately 89% of them singletons, with 6.9% in the top ten. The material sequenced was peripheral blood. These receptors came from a woman aged 25 to 39 who had recovered from COVID-19.

The CDR3 sequence: CASSGPPGTLFTDTQYF. DNA of the CDR3: TGTGCCAGCAGCGGCCCACCCGGGACACTCTTCACAGATACGCAGTATTTT. V and J are TRBV9 and TRBJ2-3, with a weak D call TRBD1 (6 bases). This CDR3 is built from 17 residues. CDR1 and CDR2 (germline): SGDLS, YYNGEE. V shed 3 bases and J shed 2 bases, with 19 bases lying between them.

The CDR3 spells CASTEAGPWGDTQYF. The CDR3 coding sequence is TGTGCCAGCACGGAGGCGGGGCCTTGGGGAGATACGCAGTATTTT. The chain couples TRBV28 to TRBJ2-3, with D perhaps matching TRBD2 (6 bases). This CDR3 spans 15 amino acids. Trimming shortened V by 7 bases and J by 5 bases, and 19 bases separated the two germline ends. The germline gives CDR1 MDHEN, CDR2 SYDVKM.

CDR3 in amino acids: CASSLWGQGAVGEKLFF. CDR3 bases: TGCGCCAGCAGCTTGTGGGGACAGGGGGCAGTAGGTGAAAAACTGTTTTTT. V usage is TRBV5-1 and J usage is TRBJ1-4; TRBD1 matches at 12 bases. In germline, CDR1 is SGHRS, CDR2 YFSETQ. V was clipped by 1 base and J by 7 bases; unmatched bases: 8. The CDR3 is made up of 17 amino acids.

The rearrangement links TRBV21-1 to TRBJ1-6. TRBV21-1 is listed as a pseudogene. This CDR3 has 15 residues. The CDR3 is CASSKCCRGGSPLHF. CDR3 DNA: TGTGCCAGCAGCAAATGTTGCCGGGGAGGATCACCCCTCCACTTT.

In its sample, this clone was seen once. The chain is built from TRBV6-5 and TRBJ1-4, with 8 bases matching TRBD1. In germline, CDR1 is MNHEY, CDR2 SVGAGI. The V and J ends lost 6 bases and 6 bases, in that order; junction bases with no gene match: 6. This CDR3 has 14 residues. The CDR3 region is CASSWTGSDEKLFF. Written as DNA, the CDR3 is TGTGCCAGCAGCTGGACAGGGTCCGATGAAAAACTGTTTTTT.

The chain is built from TRBV6-5 and TRBJ2-7; TRBD1 agrees at 9 bases. Germline V gene data show CDR1 as MNHEY and CDR2 as SVGAGI. CDR3 length: 15 amino acids. V lost 2 bases, J lost 2 bases, and 4 bases stayed unmatched. The CDR3 sequence: CASSYGTGIPYEQYF. CDR3 in DNA: TGTGCCAGCAGTTACGGGACAGGGATACCCTACGAGCAGTACTTC.

V is TRBV20-1 and J is TRBJ2-1; no reliable D call. The germline CDR1 and CDR2 sequences are DFQATT and SNEGSKA (reference sequence). The CDR3 covers 14 residues. Trimming pared 3 bases from V and 2 bases from J, leaving 11 bases between. In DNA, the CDR3 is TGCAGTGCTAGTCGAGGTCCAACCTACAATGAGCAGTTCTTC. This gives the protein CSASRGPTYNEQFF.

The J gene is TRBJ1-5, the V gene TRBV18; D is possibly TRBD1 (5 bases). The V end lost 5 bases, the J end lost 0 bases, and 11 bases lay between the germline ends. There are 15 residues in the CDR3. CDR1 and CDR2 (germline): KGHSH, LQKENI. The DNA of the CDR3 is TGTGCCAGCTCAGTGACAGTAAATAGCAATCAGCCCCAGCATTTT. Protein product: CASSVTVNSNQPQHF.

V and J are TRBV10-3 and TRBJ2-3; 7 nucleotides align to TRBD1. CDR3 length: 15 amino acids. V shed 3 bases and J 7 bases; nucleotides not matched to a gene: 10. The V gene's germline CDR1 is ENHRY and CDR2 SYGVKD. This CDR3 is CAISDHRGMRNTQYF. The CDR3 DNA is TGTGCCATCAGTGACCACAGGGGAATGAGGAATACGCAGTATTTT.

The J gene is TRBJ2-7, the V gene TRBV4-1, with 11 positions matching TRBD1. Germline assignment: CDR1 MGHRA and CDR2 YSYEKL. The V gene end was trimmed by 0 bases and the J gene end by 1 base; junction bases not matched to a gene: 2. The CDR3 has 16 amino acids. The CDR3 loop is CASSQDWDRGSYEQYF. Here the CDR3 DNA reads TGCGCCAGCAGCCAAGATTGGGACAGGGGGTCCTACGAGCAGTACTTC.

This chain joins TRBV11-2 and TRBJ2-3, with unresolved D. Trimming shortened V by 6 bases and J by 1 base, and 11 bases separated the two germline ends. Germline loops: CDR1 SGHAT, CDR2 FQNNGV. CDR3 length: 14 residues. CDR3 DNA sequence: TGTGCCAGCAGACAGCCGGAACGCACAGATACGCAGTATTTT. Its protein is CASRQPERTDTQYF.